These T cell receptor beta chains were read from a single sample in a study of T cells after yellow fever vaccination. TCRdb reprocessed the 5' RACE reads with MiXCR, giving one entry per CDR3 protein. The data hold about 350,000 distinct CDR3 sequences, with 7% to 10% observed a single time. Sequencing used PBMCs, obtained more than 35 days after the first yellow fever vaccination. All receptors come from a man aged 18 to 29 who received the YFV17D yellow fever vaccine. CDR3s include the opening cysteine and the closing phenylalanine or tryptophan. D genes are given only for firm matches. Clone size, where shown, is once, few, many, or a class for clones that have expanded.

J | V | length | size | D | DNA | CDR3
TRBJ1-1 | TRBV4-1 | 16 | . | . | TGCGCCAGCAGCCGCCTCCCCCAGACAGTAAACACTGAAGCTTTCTTT | CASSRLPQTVNTEAFF
TRBJ2-3 | TRBV3-1 | 17 | many | TRBD2 | TGTGCCAGCAGCCAAGAAATTAGCGGGGGCTCGGTGCATACGCAGTATTTT | CASSQEISGGSVHTQYF
TRBJ2-7 | TRBV11-2 | 18 | . | TRBD2 | TGTGCCAGCAGTCTCCAGGGACTAGCGGGGGGGCTCTTGTCCGAGCAGTACTTC | CASSLQGLAGGLLSEQYF
TRBJ1-5 | TRBV20-1 | 13 | many | . | TGCAGTGCATGGACAGCTAGCAATCAGCCCCAGCATTTT | CSAWTASNQPQHF
TRBJ1-1 | TRBV5-1 | 13 | few | . | TGCGCCACCAAGGTGACATCCAACACTGAAGCTTTCTTT | CATKVTSNTEAFF
TRBJ2-3 | TRBV6-2/TRBV6-3 | 13 | . | . | TGTGCCAGCACCCATGGTTCCTCCGATACGCAGTATTTT | CASTHGSSDTQYF
TRBJ2-7 | TRBV27 | 12 | many | . | TGTGCCAGCAGTATGGACGGGTACGAGCAGTACTTC | CASSMDGYEQYF
TRBJ2-1 | TRBV27 | 15 | . | . | TGTGCCAGCAGCCTGACTTACAGCTCCTACAATGAGCAGTTCTTC | CASSLTYSSYNEQFF
TRBJ2-1 | TRBV12-3/TRBV12-4 | 16 | few | . | TGTGCCAGCAGTTTGGCGGCACTAGATTACTACAATGAGCAGTTCTTC | CASSLAALDYYNEQFF
TRBJ1-5 | TRBV10-3 | 13 | . | . | TGTGCCATCAGTGAGGGGGTAGGTCAGCCCCAGCATTTT | CAISEGVGQPQHF
TRBJ1-2 | TRBV6-2/TRBV6-3 | 13 | . | . | TGTGCCAGCAGTTACCCCCCAGGAGATGGCTACACCTTC | CASSYPPGDGYTF
TRBJ2-1 | TRBV7-2 | 15 | few | TRBD2 | TGTGCCAGCAGCTTGGTCCGTAGTAGCGGGGTCGAGCAGTTCTTC | CASSLVRSSGVEQFF
TRBJ2-3 | TRBV30 | 13 | few | TRBD1 | TGTGCCTGGAGTCTAGGGGGCGCAGATACGCAGTATTTT | CAWSLGGADTQYF
TRBJ2-2 | TRBV5-1 | 15 | many | . | TGCGCCAGCAGCTTGCCGTTCGCGAACACCGGGGAGCTGTTTTTT | CASSLPFANTGELFF
TRBJ2-5 | TRBV9 | 14 | many | . | TGTGCCAGCAGCGATTCGGGGGTCCAAGAGACCCAGTACTTC | CASSDSGVQETQYF
TRBJ2-2 | TRBV27 | 14 | few | . | TGTGCCAGCAGTTTATTGGGTGGCGACGGGGAGCTGTTTTTT | CASSLLGGDGELFF
TRBJ2-1 | TRBV5-6 | 14 | few | TRBD1 | TGTGCCAGCGGGTGGGCAGGGGGTTACAATGAGCAGTTCTTC | CASGWAGGYNEQFF
TRBJ1-6 | TRBV11-2 | 16 | few | . | TGTGCCAGCAGATCAGTCAGGCATGGGTATAATTCACCCCTCCACTTT | CASRSVRHGYNSPLHF
TRBJ1-6 | TRBV6-1 | 11 | . | . | TGTGCCAGCAGTGAAATTCCACCCCTCCACTTT | CASSEIPPLHF
TRBJ2-1 | TRBV4-2 | 12 | many | . | TGTGCCAGCAGCCAAACTTACAATGAGCAGTTCTTC | CASSQTYNEQFF
TRBJ1-1 | TRBV7-3 | 14 | . | . | TGTGCCAGCAGCTTAACGTTCCGGGACACTGAAGCTTTCTTT | CASSLTFRDTEAFF
TRBJ2-1 | TRBV3-1 | 17 | . | TRBD2 | TGTGCCAGCAGCCAGTTAGCGGGGGGTCTTTCAGTGAATGAGCAGTTCTTC | CASSQLAGGLSVNEQFF
TRBJ2-3 | TRBV5-1 | 15 | many | . | TGCGCCAGCAGCCCACAACGGGGGGCCGACGGTACGCAGTATTTT | CASSPQRGADGTQYF
TRBJ2-3 | TRBV7-3 | 15 | few | TRBD1 | TGTGCCAGCAGCATTCGGACAGGACGCACAGATACGCAGTATTTT | CASSIRTGRTDTQYF
TRBJ2-5 | TRBV5-1 | 18 | many | TRBD1 | TGCGCCAGCAGCTTAACCCCCACGGGACAGGGTATCTTAGAGACCCAGTACTTC | CASSLTPTGQGILETQYF
TRBJ2-5 | TRBV12-3/TRBV12-4 | 13 | few | . | TGTGCCAGCCTACTAACGGGGGAAGAGACCCAGTACTTC | CASLLTGEETQYF